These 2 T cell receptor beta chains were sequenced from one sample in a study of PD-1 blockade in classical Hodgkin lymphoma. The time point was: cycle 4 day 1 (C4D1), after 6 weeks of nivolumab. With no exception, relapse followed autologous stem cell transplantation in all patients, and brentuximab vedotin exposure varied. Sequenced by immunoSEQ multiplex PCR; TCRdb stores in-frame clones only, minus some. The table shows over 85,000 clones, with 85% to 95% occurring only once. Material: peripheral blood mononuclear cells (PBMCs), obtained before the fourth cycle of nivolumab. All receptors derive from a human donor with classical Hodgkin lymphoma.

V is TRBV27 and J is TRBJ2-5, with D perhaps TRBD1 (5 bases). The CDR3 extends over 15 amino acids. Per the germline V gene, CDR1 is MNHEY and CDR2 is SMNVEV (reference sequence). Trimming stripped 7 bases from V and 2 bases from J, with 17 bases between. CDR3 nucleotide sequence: TGTGCCAGCATCCAAAGGGGCTCCAATCAAGAGACCCAGTACTTC. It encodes CASIQRGSNQETQYF.

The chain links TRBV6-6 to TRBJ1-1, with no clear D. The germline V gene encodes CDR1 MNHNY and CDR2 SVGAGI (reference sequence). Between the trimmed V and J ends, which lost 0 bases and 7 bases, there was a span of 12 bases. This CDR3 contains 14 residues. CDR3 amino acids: CASSYSTRRNEAFF. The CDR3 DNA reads TGTGCCAGCAGTTACTCGACAAGACGGAATGAAGCTTTCTTT.